This TCR beta chain was profiled in a study of blood T cell repertoires in COVID-19. Residents of approximately 25 US areas, aged roughly 18 to 89 years, made up the participants. V lost 6 bases and J lost 4, with 17 bases in between. Germline assignment: CDR1 SGHTA and CDR2 FQGTGA. This CDR3 has 15 residues. This clone was counted a single time. Under the authors' procedure: Scientists estimated how many nucleated cells there were by amplifying reference gene primers. Assay used: immunoSEQ multiplex PCR; TCRdb lists only in-frame clones, some missing. That table supplies the V and J calls and clone size; D and trimming were determined from the DNA. Of roughly 220,000 clones listed, 90% are singletons.

The TCR comes from a young man who had been exposed to COVID-19. The sequenced sample consisted of PBMCs or T cells enriched from blood (not recorded which). The rearrangement links TRBV7-3 to TRBJ2-3; possibly TRBD1 for D (6 bases). The CDR3 is CASSQAPGAPDTQYF. In DNA form, the CDR3 reads TGTGCCAGCAGTCAAGCGCCAGGGGCCCCAGATACGCAGTATTTT.